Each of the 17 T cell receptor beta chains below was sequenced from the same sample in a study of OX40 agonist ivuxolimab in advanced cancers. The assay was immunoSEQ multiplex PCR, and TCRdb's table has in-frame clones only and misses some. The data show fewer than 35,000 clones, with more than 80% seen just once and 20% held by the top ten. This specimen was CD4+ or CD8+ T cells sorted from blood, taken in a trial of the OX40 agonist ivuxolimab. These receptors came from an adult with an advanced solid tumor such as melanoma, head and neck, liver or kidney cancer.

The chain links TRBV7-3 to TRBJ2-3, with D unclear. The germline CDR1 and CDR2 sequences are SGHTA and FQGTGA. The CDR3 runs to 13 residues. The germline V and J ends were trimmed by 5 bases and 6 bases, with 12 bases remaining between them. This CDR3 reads CASSPGIDDTQYF. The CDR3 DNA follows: TGTGCCAGCAGCCCCGGAATCGATGATACGCAGTATTTT.

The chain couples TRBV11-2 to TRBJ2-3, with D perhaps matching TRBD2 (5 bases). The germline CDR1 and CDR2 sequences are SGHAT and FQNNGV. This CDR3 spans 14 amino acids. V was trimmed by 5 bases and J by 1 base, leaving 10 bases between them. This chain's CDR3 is CASSPEAGTDTQYF. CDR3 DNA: TGTGCCAGCAGCCCGGAAGCGGGCACAGATACGCAGTATTTT.

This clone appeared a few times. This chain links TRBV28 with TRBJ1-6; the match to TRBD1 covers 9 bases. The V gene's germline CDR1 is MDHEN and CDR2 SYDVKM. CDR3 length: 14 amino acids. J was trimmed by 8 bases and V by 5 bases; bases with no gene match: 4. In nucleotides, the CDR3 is TGTGCCAGCAGTCGCGGACAGGGGCATTCACCCCTCCACTTT. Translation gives CASSRGQGHSPLHF.

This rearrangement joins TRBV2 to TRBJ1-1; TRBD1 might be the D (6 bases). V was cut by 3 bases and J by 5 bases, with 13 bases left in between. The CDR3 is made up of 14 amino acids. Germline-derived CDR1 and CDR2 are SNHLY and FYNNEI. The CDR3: CASSEEGGATEAFF. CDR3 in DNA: TGTGCCAGCAGTGAGGAGGGGGGCGCGACTGAAGCTTTCTTT.

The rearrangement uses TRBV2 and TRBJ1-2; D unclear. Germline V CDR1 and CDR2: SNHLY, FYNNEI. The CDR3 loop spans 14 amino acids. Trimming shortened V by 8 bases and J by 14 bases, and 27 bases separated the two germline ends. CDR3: CASGGRASWAPRTF. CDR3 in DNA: TGTGCCAGCGGCGGACGGGCAAGTTGGGCCCCTAGGACCTTC.

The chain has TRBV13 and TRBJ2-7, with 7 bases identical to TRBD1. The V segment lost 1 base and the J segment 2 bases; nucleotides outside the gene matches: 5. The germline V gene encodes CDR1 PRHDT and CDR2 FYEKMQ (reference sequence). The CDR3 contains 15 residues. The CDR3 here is CASSLVRDRTYEQYF. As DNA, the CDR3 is TGTGCCAGCAGCTTAGTCCGGGACAGAACCTACGAGCAGTACTTC.

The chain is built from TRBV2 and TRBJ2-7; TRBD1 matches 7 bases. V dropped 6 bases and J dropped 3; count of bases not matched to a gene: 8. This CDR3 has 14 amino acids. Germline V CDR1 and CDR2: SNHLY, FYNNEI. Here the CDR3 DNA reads TGTGCCAGCAGAGGGCTTCGGACAGGCTACGAGCAGTACTTC. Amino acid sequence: CASRGLRTGYEQYF.

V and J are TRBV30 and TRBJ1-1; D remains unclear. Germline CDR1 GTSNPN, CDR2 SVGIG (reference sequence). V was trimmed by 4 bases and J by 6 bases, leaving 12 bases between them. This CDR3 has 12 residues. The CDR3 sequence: CAWKYGRAEAFF. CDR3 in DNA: TGTGCCTGGAAGTATGGGCGCGCTGAAGCTTTCTTT.

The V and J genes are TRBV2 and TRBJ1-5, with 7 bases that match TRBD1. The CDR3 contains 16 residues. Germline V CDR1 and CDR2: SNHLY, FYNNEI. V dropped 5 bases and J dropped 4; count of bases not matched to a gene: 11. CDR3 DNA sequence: TGTGCCAGCAGTCTTAAAGGGGGCTTCGGTAATCAGCCCCAGCATTTT. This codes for CASSLKGGFGNQPQHF.

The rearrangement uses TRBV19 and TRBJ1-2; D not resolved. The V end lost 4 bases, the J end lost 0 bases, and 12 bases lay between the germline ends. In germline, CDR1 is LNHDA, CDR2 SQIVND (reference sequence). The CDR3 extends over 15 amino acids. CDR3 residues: CASSKPQFANYGYTF. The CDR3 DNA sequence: TGTGCCAGTAGTAAACCGCAGTTTGCTAACTATGGCTACACCTTC.

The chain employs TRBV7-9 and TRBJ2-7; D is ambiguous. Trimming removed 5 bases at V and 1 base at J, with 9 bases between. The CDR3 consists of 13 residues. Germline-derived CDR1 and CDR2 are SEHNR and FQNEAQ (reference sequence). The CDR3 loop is CASSPDGSYEQYF. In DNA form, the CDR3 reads TGTGCCAGCAGCCCCGACGGTTCCTACGAGCAGTACTTC. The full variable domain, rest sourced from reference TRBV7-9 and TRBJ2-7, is DTGVSQNPRHKITKRGQNVTFRCDPISEHNRLYWYRQTLGQGPEFLTYFQNEAQLEKSRLLSDRFSAERPKGSFSTLEIQRTEQGDSAMYLCASSPDGSYEQYFGPGTRLTVT.

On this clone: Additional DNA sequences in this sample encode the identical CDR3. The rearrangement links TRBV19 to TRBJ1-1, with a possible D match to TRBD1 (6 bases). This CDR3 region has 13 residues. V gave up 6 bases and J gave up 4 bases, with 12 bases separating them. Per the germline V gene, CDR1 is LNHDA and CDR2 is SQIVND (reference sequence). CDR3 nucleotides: TGTGCCAGTAGCCCACAGGGTCCCACTGAAGCTTTCTTT. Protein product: CASSPQGPTEAFF. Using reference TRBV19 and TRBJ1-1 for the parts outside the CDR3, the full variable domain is DGGITQSPKYLFRKEGQNVTLSCEQNLNHDAMYWYRQDPGQGLRLIYYSQIVNDFQKGDIAEGYSVSREKKESFPLTVTSAQKNPTAFYLCASSPQGPTEAFFGQGTRLTVV.

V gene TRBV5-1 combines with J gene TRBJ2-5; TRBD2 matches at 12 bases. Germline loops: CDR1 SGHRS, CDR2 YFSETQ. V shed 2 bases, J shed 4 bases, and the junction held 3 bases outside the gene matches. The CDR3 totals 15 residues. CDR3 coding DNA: TGCGCCAGCAGCTTCAAACTAGCGGGAGGAGAGACCCAGTACTTC. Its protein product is CASSFKLAGGETQYF. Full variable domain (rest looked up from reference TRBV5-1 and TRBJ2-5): KAGVTQTPRYLIKTRGQQVTLSCSPISGHRSVSWYQQTPGQGLQFLFEYFSETQRNKGNFPGRFSGRQFSNSRSEMNVSTLELGDSALYLCASSFKLAGGETQYFGPGTRLLVL.

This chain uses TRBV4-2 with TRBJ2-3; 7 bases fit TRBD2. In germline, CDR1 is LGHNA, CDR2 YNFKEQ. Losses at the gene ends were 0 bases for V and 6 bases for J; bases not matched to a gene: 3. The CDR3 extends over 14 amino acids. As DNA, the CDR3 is TGTGCCAGCAGCCAAGACGGGGGGTACGATACGCAGTATTTT. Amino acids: CASSQDGGYDTQYF.

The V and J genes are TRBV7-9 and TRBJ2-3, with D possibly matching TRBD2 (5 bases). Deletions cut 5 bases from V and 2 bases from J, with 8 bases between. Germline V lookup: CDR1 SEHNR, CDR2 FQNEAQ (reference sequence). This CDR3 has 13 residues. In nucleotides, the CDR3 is TGTGCCAGCAGCCTTGGACTCACAGATACGCAGTATTTT. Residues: CASSLGLTDTQYF.

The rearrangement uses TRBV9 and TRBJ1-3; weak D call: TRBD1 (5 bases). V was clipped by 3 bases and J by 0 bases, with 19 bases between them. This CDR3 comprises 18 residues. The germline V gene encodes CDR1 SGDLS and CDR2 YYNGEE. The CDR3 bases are TGTGCCAGCAGCGCCACGGGGGGTGACGGGTACTCTGGAAACACCATATATTTT. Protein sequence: CASSATGGDGYSGNTIYF.

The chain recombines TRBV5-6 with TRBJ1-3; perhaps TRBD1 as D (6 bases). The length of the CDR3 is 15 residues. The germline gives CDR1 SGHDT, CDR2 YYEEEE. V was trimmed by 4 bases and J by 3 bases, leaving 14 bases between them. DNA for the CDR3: TGTGCCAGCAGCCTCCTTCAGGGGAATGGAAACACCATATATTTT. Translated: CASSLLQGNGNTIYF. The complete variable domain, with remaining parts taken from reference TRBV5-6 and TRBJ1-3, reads DAGVTQSPTHLIKTRGQQVTLRCSPKSGHDTVSWYQQALGQGPQFIFQYYEEEERQRGNFPDRFSGHQFPNYSSELNVNALLLGDSALYLCASSLLQGNGNTIYFGEGSWLTVV.